Listed below are T cell receptor delta chains from one sample, sequenced in a study of Vδ1+ human thymocytes. TCRdb called clones from the multiplex PCR reads again using CATT. The data hold tens of thousands of delta-chain clones, with less than 20% observed a single time. The source material was Vdelta1+ gamma-delta thymocytes from the thymus. All receptors derive from a boy under three years old who had congenital heart surgery. Each CDR3 is given with its conserved first and last residue. The size field is filled for only some rows; it gives once, few, many or a size class.

clone_size j_call v_call cdr3_aa
. TRDJ1 TRDV1 CALGELEVLGDTLFDKLIF
. TRDJ1 TRDV1 CALGEPSPWIRMADKLIF
few TRDJ1 TRDV1 CALGERAEGIRFRTDKLIF
few TRDJ1 TRDV1 CALGEPKLRQLGDTDKLIF
. TRDJ1 TRDV1 CALGEMEASCGGKTDKLIF
few TRDJ1 TRDV1 CALGEPALWGTSYTDKLIF
few TRDJ2 TRDV1 CALGANFLPSWGSPTAQLFF
once TRDJ1 TRDV1 CALGVPLRGIRFPYTDKLIF
. TRDJ1 TRDV1 CALGSIPPLSYWGIHPYTDKLIF
. TRDJ1 TRDV1 CALGELVRNWGFYTDKLIF
. TRDJ1 TRDV1 CALGEPFLRGDTPGYTDKLIF
. TRDJ1 TRDV1 CALGIHYVLGDNTDKLIF
few TRDJ1 TRDV1 CALGELGPTDKLIF
few TRDJ1 TRDV1 CALGEPSTWGMSRYHKLIF
few TRDJ1 TRDV1 CALGELFPRTGGPYTDKLIF
few TRDJ1 TRDV1 CALGERVWRWGYAPDKLIF
few TRDJ1 TRDV1 CALGPCFDPWWGSNTDKLIF
. TRDJ1 TRDV1 CALGEYSPTTSRVLGGSPAPWYTDKLIF
. TRDJ1 TRAV29/DV5 CAASEPRTGGYFTDKLIF
. TRDJ1 TRDV1 CALGDRGGTYPYWGIRLPFTDKLIF
. TRDJ1 TRDV1 CALGEEPAYTDKLIF
. TRDJ1 TRDV1 CSLREPPTLGDPYTDKLIF
. TRDJ1 TRDV1 CALGERLSTGGSHTDKLIF
few TRDJ1 TRDV1 CALGEGFYSADKLIF
. TRDJ1 TRDV1 CALGQGVVRGADKLIF
. TRDJ1 TRDV1 CALGELPSSTRTGGYAYTDKLIF
. TRDJ1 TRDV1 CALGERIQVPRGGDIADKLIF
few TRDJ1 TRDV1 CALGAKSSLSRWGILSPYTDKLIF
few TRDJ1 TRDV1 CALGEKFGSQQKKPIF